A selection of T cell receptor beta chains follows, all from one sample in a study of T-cell reconstitution after alpha-beta-depleted transplantation in children. TCRdb itself ran the PCR reads through MiXCR, one entry per CDR3 protein. The table shows roughly 100,000 distinct CDR3 sequences, with roughly 8% occurring only once. This specimen was PBMCs from the stem cell graft donor, taken from the stem cell graft. Receptors were obtained from a human donor who donated a stem cell graft to a child with congenital amegakaryocytic thrombocytopenia. CDR3s include the opening cysteine and the closing phenylalanine or tryptophan. Each record gives: V gene, clone size, J gene, D gene, CDR3 protein, CDR3 DNA. A D gene is named only where the DNA matches it firmly. Only some rows state a clone size, as once, few, many or a class for expanded clones.

>TRBV29-1|NA|TRBJ2-5|NA
CSGYLTGTQKETQYF
TGCAGCGGTTACCTGACCGGGACTCAAAAAGAGACCCAGTACTTC
>TRBV29-1|NA|TRBJ2-5|NA
CSGQQGRNGETQYF
TGCAGCGGGCAACAGGGTCGGAATGGGGAGACCCAGTACTTC
>TRBV20-1|few|TRBJ1-2|TRBD1
CSASDRGNYGYTF
TGCAGTGCCTCGGACAGGGGGAACTATGGCTACACCTTC
>TRBV28|many|TRBJ2-2|NA
CASSEGNTGELFF
TGTGCCAGCAGCGAGGGGAACACCGGGGAGCTGTTTTTT
>TRBV20-1|many|TRBJ2-5|NA
CSASRSQETQYF
TGCAGTGCTAGCCGGTCGCAAGAGACCCAGTACTTC
>TRBV5-1|many|TRBJ2-3|NA
CASSSAVGDTQYF
TGCGCCAGCAGCTCTGCCGTGGGAGATACGCAGTATTTT
>TRBV4-2|many|TRBJ2-3|TRBD2
CASSQERVGIAGASVTQYF
TGTGCCAGCAGCCAAGAAAGGGTGGGAATAGCGGGGGCGTCGGTTACGCAGTATTTT
>TRBV3-1|many|TRBJ2-7|NA
CASSQGHGYEQYF
TGTGCCAGCAGCCAAGGTCACGGCTACGAGCAGTACTTC
>TRBV4-1|many|TRBJ1-2|NA
CASSQKDTSYPGYTF
TGCGCCAGCAGCCAGAAGGACACCTCTTACCCGGGCTACACCTTC
>TRBV5-1|many|TRBJ2-7|NA
CASSLGTASYEQYF
TGTGCCAGCAGCTTAGGCACAGCCTCCTACGAGCAGTACTTC
>TRBV24-1|many|TRBJ2-1|TRBD2
CATSDFNHRGDGEQFF
TGTGCCACCAGTGATTTTAATCACCGGGGGGACGGTGAGCAGTTCTTC
>TRBV12-3/TRBV12-4|many|TRBJ2-7|TRBD1
CASSFETGGSFAYEQYF
TGTGCCAGCAGTTTTGAGACAGGGGGGTCATTCGCCTACGAGCAGTACTTC
>TRBV28|many|TRBJ2-7|TRBD1
CASSLMGQGGLFGGEQYF
TGTGCCAGCAGTTTAATGGGACAGGGAGGCCTGTTCGGAGGGGAGCAGTACTTC
>TRBV7-9|many|TRBJ1-5|TRBD1
CASSSGQDYDQPQHF
TGTGCCAGCAGCTCAGGACAGGATTACGATCAGCCCCAGCATTTT
>TRBV3-1|many|TRBJ2-1|TRBD2
CASSQITGTSGGNYNEQFF
TGTGCCAGCAGCCAAATCACCGGGACTAGCGGGGGGAACTACAATGAGCAGTTCTTC
>TRBV4-2|few|TRBJ2-3|NA
CASSQDGDGGRTDTQYF
TGTGCCAGCAGCCAAGACGGGGACGGGGGGCGGACAGATACGCAGTATTTT
>TRBV19|many|TRBJ2-7|TRBD1
CASSRTGPGEQYF
TGTGCCAGTAGTAGGACAGGGCCAGGGGAGCAGTACTTC
>TRBV20-1|NA|TRBJ1-4|TRBD1
CSARQGAVGEKLFF
TGCAGTGCTAGGCAGGGGGCCGTGGGTGAAAAACTGTTTTTT
>TRBV12-3/TRBV12-4|many|TRBJ1-6|TRBD1
CAPTEGANYNSPLHF
TGTGCTCCAACGGAGGGGGCTAATTATAATTCACCCCTCCACTTT
>TRBV29-1|few|TRBJ2-2|NA
CSVDRGLGNTGELFF
TGCAGCGTTGACCGAGGGCTGGGGAACACCGGGGAGCTGTTTTTT
>TRBV5-1|many|TRBJ2-1|TRBD1
CASSPRQGAGDEQFF
TGCGCCAGCAGCCCCCGACAGGGGGCAGGGGATGAGCAGTTCTTC
>TRBV19|NA|TRBJ1-5|NA
CASSHVSSGRVRQPQHF
TGTGCCAGTAGCCATGTCTCCTCGGGCAGGGTAAGGCAGCCCCAGCATTTT
>TRBV20-1|many|TRBJ1-5|NA
CSAGDGNQPQHF
TGCAGTGCTGGGGACGGGAATCAGCCCCAGCATTTT
>TRBV3-1|many|TRBJ2-3|TRBD1
CASSPGTGFTDTQYF
TGTGCCAGCAGCCCCGGGACAGGGTTCACAGATACGCAGTATTTT
>TRBV20-1|many|TRBJ1-1|NA
CSAGARGRLSTEAFF
TGCAGTGCTGGGGCCCGGGGGCGCTTGAGTACTGAAGCTTTCTTT
>TRBV7-9|NA|TRBJ2-7|NA
CASTMRRQEGDEQYF
TGTGCCAGCACCATGAGGCGACAGGAGGGGGACGAGCAGTACTTT
>TRBV13|many|TRBJ2-2|NA
CASSFSGTFRTGELFF
TGTGCCAGCAGCTTCTCGGGGACCTTTCGCACCGGGGAGCTGTTTTTT
>TRBV5-6|many|TRBJ1-1|NA
CASSLKATEAFF
TGTGCCAGCAGCCTAAAGGCCACTGAAGCTTTCTTT
>TRBV10-3|NA|TRBJ2-2|TRBD1
CAILSGTGIGELFF
TGTGCCATATTATCCGGGACAGGGATCGGGGAGCTGTTTTTT
>TRBV7-2|NA|TRBJ2-3|NA
CASSGARGSSADTQYF
TGTGCCAGCAGCGGAGCACGGGGGTCGTCCGCAGATACGCAGTATTTT
>TRBV29-1|many|TRBJ2-5|NA
CSIGPQGETQYF
TGCAGCATCGGACCCCAGGGAGAGACCCAGTACTTC
>TRBV2|few|TRBJ1-4|NA
CASQADATTNEKLFF
TGTGCCAGTCAAGCGGACGCTACAACTAATGAAAAACTGTTTTTT
>TRBV5-1|many|TRBJ2-5|NA
CASSLGRGFMETQYF
TGCGCCAGCAGCTTGGGGCGTGGGTTTATGGAGACCCAGTACTTC
>TRBV5-5|few|TRBJ1-5|NA
CASSQVAGAFQPQHF
TGTGCCAGCAGCCAGGTAGCAGGAGCGTTTCAGCCCCAGCATTTT
>TRBV20-1|NA|TRBJ1-2|TRBD1
CSGTGSGYGYTF
TGCAGCGGGACAGGGTCGGGCTATGGCTACACCTTC
>TRBV5-6|NA|TRBJ2-1|NA
CASSFGGRWQFF
TGTGCCAGCAGCTTTGGGGGAAGGTGGCAGTTCTTC
>TRBV3-1|few|TRBJ2-1|NA
CASSQGRAASHEQFF
TGTGCCAGCAGCCAAGGGCGGGCGGCTTCGCATGAGCAGTTCTTC
>TRBV2|NA|TRBJ1-1|NA
CASKSERSWNTEAFF
TGTGCCAGCAAGTCGGAGAGATCATGGAACACTGAAGCTTTCTTT
>TRBV6-1|many|TRBJ2-7|NA
CASRPGAPYEQYF
TGTGCCAGTCGACCAGGGGCTCCCTACGAGCAGTACTTC
>TRBV5-1|many|TRBJ2-2|NA
CASSFGAGDTGELFF
TGCGCCAGCAGCTTCGGAGCGGGCGACACCGGGGAGCTGTTTTTT
>TRBV7-2|many|TRBJ1-1|TRBD1
CASSPGTGARGTEAFF
TGTGCCAGCAGCCCTGGGACAGGGGCCCGGGGGACTGAAGCTTTCTTT
>TRBV11-1|many|TRBJ2-1|TRBD2
CASSFRLAVLFF
TGTGCCAGCAGCTTTCGACTAGCGGTCCTTTTCTTC
>TRBV7-2|many|TRBJ1-4|TRBD1
CASSLVAGGGISEKLFF
TGTGCCAGCAGCTTAGTGGCAGGGGGCGGAATTTCTGAAAAACTGTTTTTT
>TRBV15|many|TRBJ1-4|TRBD1
CATSRDKGTGEKLFF
TGTGCCACCAGCAGAGATAAGGGGACAGGGGAAAAACTGTTTTTT
>TRBV5-1|few|TRBJ1-1|TRBD1
CASSKGQGRSDEAFF
TGCGCCAGCAGCAAGGGACAGGGGCGTAGTGATGAAGCTTTCTTT
>TRBV18|few|TRBJ1-1|NA
CASSPRTIRNTEAFF
TGTGCCAGCTCACCGAGGACAATTCGGAACACTGAAGCTTTCTTT
>TRBV6-2/TRBV6-3|few|TRBJ2-1|TRBD2
CASSYSVVGREVFNEQFF
TGTGCCAGCAGTTACTCAGTAGTGGGGCGGGAGGTCTTCAATGAGCAGTTCTTC
>TRBV5-5|many|TRBJ1-5|NA
CASSQLSGQPQHF
TGTGCCAGCAGCCAATTATCAGGCCAGCCCCAGCATTTT
>TRBV7-2|many|TRBJ2-5|TRBD1
CASSFAGTGAETQYF
TGTGCCAGCAGCTTTGCCGGGACAGGGGCGGAGACCCAGTACTTC
>TRBV7-9|many|TRBJ2-1|TRBD1
CASSRPGQGSYNEQFF
TGTGCCAGCAGCAGGCCGGGACAGGGATCCTACAATGAGCAGTTCTTC
>TRBV5-5|many|TRBJ1-1|NA
CASSPRLNTEAFF
TGTGCCAGCAGCCCAAGATTGAACACTGAAGCTTTCTTT
>TRBV20-1|NA|TRBJ2-3|NA
CSAGHPGASGSDTQYF
TGCAGTGCTGGACACCCGGGGGCTTCGGGGTCAGATACGCAGTATTTT